This T cell receptor beta chain is from a study of shared clonotypes between healthy human individuals. TCRdb's table, derived via immunoSEQ multiplex PCR, lists solely in-frame clones and lacks some. The sample consists of around 2,100,000 clones, about 95% of them appearing once. The CDR3 is 13 amino acids. Germline values: CDR1 SGHAT, CDR2 FQNNGV. V lost 5 bases to trimming and J lost 2 bases; unmatched junction nucleotides: 3. Turning to this clone: This specimen includes other DNA sequences encoding the same CDR3.

CD45RO-negative, CCR7-positively selected cells formed the naive CD8 fraction, excluding terminally differentiated effector memory CD45RA+ cells. The chain recombines TRBV11-2 with TRBJ2-7; 7 bases are shared with TRBD1. This clonotype was sampled from a man younger than 35 in good health. The sequenced sample was naive CD8+ T cells sorted from blood. The CDR3 sequence is CASSQGTAYEQYF. DNA of the CDR3: TGTGCCAGCAGCCAGGGGACAGCCTACGAGCAGTACTTC.